Below, 21 T cell receptor beta chains from the same sample are listed, as sequenced in a study of T-cell memory formation after mild COVID-19. Via MiXCR, TCRdb re-called the 5' RACE reads, giving one row per CDR3 protein. The repertoire consists of over 350,000 distinct CDR3 sequences, with 24% occurring once and the leading ten covering 8.8%. Specimen: PBMCs or a T cell subset sorted from them (not recorded which). The receptors were sampled from an adult woman who had mild COVID-19 (a few samples of this study predate the infection). Cell type and time point are not known.

This clonotype was counted only a few times. CDR3 residues: CASSLFQGGTGELFF. The CDR3 region has the DNA TGTGCCAGCAGTTTATTTCAGGGGGGCACCGGGGAGCTGTTTTTT. The rearrangement links TRBV12-3 or TRBV12-4 to TRBJ2-2, with a tentative D call TRBD1 (7 bases). The germline V and J ends were trimmed by 2 bases and 4 bases, with 11 bases remaining between them. This CDR3 contains 15 residues.

This clonotype occurred a few times. The gene calls are TRBV5-1 and TRBJ2-2; D uncertain. Germline V CDR1 and CDR2: SGHRS, YFSETQ. The germline V and J ends were trimmed by 6 bases and 5 bases, with 14 bases remaining between them. The CDR3 runs 14 residues. CDR3 nucleotides: TGCGCCAGCAAAGTTTCCGGAGCAACCGGGGAGCTGTTTTTT. Translation gives CASKVSGATGELFF.

The V and J genes are TRBV5-1 and TRBJ2-2; a weak D match, TRBD2 (5 bases). The CDR3 contains 12 residues. V gave up 3 bases and J gave up 7 bases, with 7 bases separating them. Per the germline V gene, CDR1 is SGHRS and CDR2 is YFSETQ. CDR3 bases: TGCGCCAGCAGCTCAGGAGGCGGGGAGCTGTTTTTT. Its protein product is CASSSGGGELFF.

The sample holds one count of this clonotype. This chain connects TRBV30 to TRBJ2-3; D gene ambiguous. The CDR3 has 13 residues. V lost 5 bases to trimming and J lost 0 bases, with 9 bases between them. Germline CDR1 is GTSNPN and CDR2 is SVGIG (reference sequence). CDR3 amino acids: CAWAEYSTDTQYF. The CDR3 DNA is TGTGCCTGGGCGGAATATAGCACAGATACGCAGTATTTT.

This clonotype was observed a handful of times. This chain connects TRBV20-1 to TRBJ2-3; TRBD1 agrees at 9 bases. The V segment lost 6 bases and the J segment 2 bases; nucleotides outside the gene matches: 6. Germline V gene lookup returns CDR1 DFQATT and CDR2 SNEGSKA (reference sequence). The CDR3 covers 14 residues. The CDR3 DNA reads as TGCAGTGCCCCGGGACAGGGATCCACAGATACGCAGTATTTT. It codes for CSAPGQGSTDTQYF.

The V gene is TRBV3-1, the J gene TRBJ2-7; D is uncertain. The CDR3 is 15 residues long. The V gene's germline CDR1 is LGHDT and CDR2 YNNKEL (reference sequence). V was trimmed by 2 bases and J by 2 bases, leaving 13 bases between them. CDR3 nucleotide sequence: TGTGCCAGCAGCCAAAGGTCCTCTCCCGCCTACGAGCAGTACTTC. Its translation is CASSQRSSPAYEQYF.

The rearrangement uses TRBV7-9 and TRBJ1-2; weak D call: TRBD1 (6 bases). Trimming took 4 bases from V and 8 from J, leaving 23 bases between them. CDR1 is SEHNR, CDR2 FQNEAQ, per germline (reference sequence). CDR3 length equals 16 residues. The CDR3 nucleotides are TGTGCCAGCAGCTCCTCCCTCGCGGGGGCAGGGGAAGGCTACACCTTC. Its translation is CASSSSLAGAGEGYTF.

This chain joins TRBV6-5 and TRBJ1-2, with 7 bases matching TRBD1. The ends lost 6 bases at V and 8 bases at J; junction bases unmatched: 9. In germline, CDR1 is MNHEY, CDR2 SVGAGI. The CDR3 has 13 amino acids. The CDR3 here is CASSGTALSGYTF. The CDR3 coding sequence is TGTGCCAGCAGCGGGACAGCTTTATCGGGCTACACCTTC.

The chain joins TRBV2 to TRBJ2-2; D uncertain. The CDR3 totals 14 residues. Looked up from germline, CDR1 is SNHLY and CDR2 is FYNNEI. V lost 4 bases and J lost 2, with 8 bases in between. The CDR3 sequence: CASSVRVNTGELFF. The DNA for the CDR3 is TGTGCCAGCAGTGTAAGGGTAAACACCGGGGAGCTGTTTTTT.

In its sample, this clonotype was seen a few times. This sequence joins TRBV12-3 or TRBV12-4 and TRBJ2-2; unclear D gene. The V gene lost 3 bases and the J gene lost 3 bases, with 14 bases spanning the gap. The CDR3 contains 16 residues. The chain's CDR3 is CASSFLGFVDTGELFF. Here the CDR3 DNA reads TGTGCCAGCAGTTTCTTGGGGTTCGTGGACACCGGGGAGCTGTTTTTT.

The chain employs TRBV7-6 and TRBJ2-7; D is perhaps TRBD1 or TRBD2 (5 bases each). The germline CDR1 and CDR2 sequences are SGHVS and FNYEAQ. The CDR3 runs to 15 residues. Trimming removed 0 bases at V and 3 bases at J, with 12 bases between. Here the CDR3 reads CASSLAWGPYYEQYF. CDR3 nucleotides: TGTGCCAGCAGCTTAGCTTGGGGACCATACTACGAGCAGTACTTC.

This clonotype was seen a single time. The genes are TRBV20-1 and TRBJ2-1; possibly TRBD2 for D (7 bases). The germline gives CDR1 DFQATT, CDR2 SNEGSKA (reference sequence). V lost 4 bases, J lost 8 bases, and 18 bases lay in between. The CDR3 is 14 amino acids. The CDR3 here is CSAMEGGPEDEQFF. DNA for the CDR3: TGCAGTGCTATGGAGGGGGGGCCTGAGGATGAGCAGTTCTTC.

In DNA form, the CDR3 reads TGCGCCAGCAGAGGGTCCGGAAACACCATATATTTT. Translated, it gives CASRGSGNTIYF. The genes are TRBV5-1 and TRBJ1-3; D remains unclear. The CDR3 spans 12 residues. Trimming removed 5 bases from V and 4 bases from J, with 7 bases in between. Germline CDR1 is SGHRS and CDR2 is YFSETQ.

The chain joins TRBV5-1 to TRBJ2-5, with D possibly TRBD1 on 6 matching bases. The CDR3 has 13 residues. The germline gives CDR1 SGHRS, CDR2 YFSETQ. The V and J ends lost 4 bases and 3 bases respectively, with 10 bases between them. The CDR3 region has the DNA TGCGCCAGCAGCCTAGGGGACAAAGAGACCCAGTACTTC. Protein product: CASSLGDKETQYF.

This clonotype was detected once. The chain employs TRBV24-1 and TRBJ2-1; D gene unclear. This CDR3 region has 14 residues. The V and J ends lost 1 base and 5 bases respectively, with 8 bases between them. The germline V gene has CDR1 KGHDR and CDR2 SFDVKD. The CDR3 protein is CATSDFPTDNEQFF. The CDR3, as DNA: TGTGCCACCAGTGATTTCCCCACAGACAATGAGCAGTTCTTC.

This sequence joins TRBV29-1 and TRBJ2-7; D may be TRBD1 or TRBD2 (7 bases each). V was pared by 0 bases and J by 5 bases, with 11 bases between. CDR1 SQVTM and CDR2 ANQGSEA come from the germline V gene. This CDR3 contains 13 residues. CDR3 sequence (DNA): TGCAGCGTTGAAGAGGGAGGGGGCCACGAGCAGTACTTC. It codes for CSVEEGGGHEQYF.

A few counts support this clonotype. This clone may be a read error of a much larger clone one base away. The gene calls are TRBV2 and TRBJ2-2; D is perhaps TRBD1 (5 bases). Germline V gene sequence: CDR1 SNHLY, CDR2 FYNNEI. The V gene lost 5 bases and the J gene lost 0 bases, with 7 bases spanning the gap. The CDR3 extends over 14 amino acids. The CDR3 sequence is CASSTTANTGELFF. The CDR3 coding sequence is TGTGCCAGCAGTACGACAGCGAACACCGGGGAGCTGTTTTTT.

The chain joins TRBV6-2 or TRBV6-3 to TRBJ1-2; D is uncertain. Trimming removed 2 bases from V and 4 bases from J, with 11 bases in between. CDR3 length equals 14 residues. Germline CDR1 is MNHEY and CDR2 is SVGEGT. CDR3 DNA: TGTGCCAGCAGTTACAGGATACGGAGCTATGGCTACACCTTC. As protein: CASSYRIRSYGYTF.

V and J are TRBV24-1 and TRBJ2-7, with 7 bases matching TRBD1. CDR3 length: 13 amino acids. V shed 6 bases, J shed 5 bases, and the junction held 6 bases outside the gene matches. Germline CDR1 reads KGHDR; CDR2 reads SFDVKD. This chain's CDR3 is CATSSPQGNEQYF. DNA of the CDR3: TGTGCCACCAGTTCTCCACAGGGGAACGAGCAGTACTTC.

This clonotype was detected once. This chain links TRBV9 with TRBJ2-3; no definite D call. V gave up 4 bases and J gave up 0 bases, with 12 bases separating them. CDR1 is SGDLS and CDR2 is YYNGEE in the germline V gene. CDR3 length equals 15 residues. CDR3 in DNA: TGTGCCAGCAGCCCTATGTGGCTTAGCACAGATACGCAGTATTTT. Its translation is CASSPMWLSTDTQYF.

Concerning this clonotype itself: Mismatch with germline at one junction end may stem from a read error. V is TRBV2 and J is TRBJ2-1, with 12 positions matching TRBD2. Per germline, CDR1 SNHLY and CDR2 FYNNEI. The CDR3 runs 18 residues. CDR3 in amino acids: CASKGILAGGATPDPLIF. The DNA of the CDR3 is TGTGCCAGCAAGGGGATCCTAGCGGGAGGGGCGACCCCGGATCCCCTAATCTTC.